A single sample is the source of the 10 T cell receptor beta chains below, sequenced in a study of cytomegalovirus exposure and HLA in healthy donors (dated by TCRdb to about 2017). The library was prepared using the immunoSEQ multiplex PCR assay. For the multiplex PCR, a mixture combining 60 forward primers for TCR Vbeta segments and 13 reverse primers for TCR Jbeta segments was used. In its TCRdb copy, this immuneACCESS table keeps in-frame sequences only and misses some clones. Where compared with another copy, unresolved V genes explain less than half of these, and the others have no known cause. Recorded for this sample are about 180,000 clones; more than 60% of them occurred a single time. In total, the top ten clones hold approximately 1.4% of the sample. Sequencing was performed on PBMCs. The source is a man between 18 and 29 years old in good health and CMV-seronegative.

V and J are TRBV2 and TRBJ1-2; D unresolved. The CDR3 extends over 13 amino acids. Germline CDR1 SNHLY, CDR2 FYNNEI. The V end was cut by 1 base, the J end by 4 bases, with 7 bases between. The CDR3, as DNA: TGTGCCAGCAGTGAAGGAGTTACCTATGGCTACACCTTC. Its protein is CASSEGVTYGYTF.

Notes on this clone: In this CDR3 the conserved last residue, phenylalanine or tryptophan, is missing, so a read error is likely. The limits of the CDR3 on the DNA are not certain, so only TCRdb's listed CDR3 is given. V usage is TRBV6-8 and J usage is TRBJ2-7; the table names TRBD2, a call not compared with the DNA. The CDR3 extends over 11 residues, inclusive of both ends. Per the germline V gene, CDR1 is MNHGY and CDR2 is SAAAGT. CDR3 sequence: CASTEGLGTRL.

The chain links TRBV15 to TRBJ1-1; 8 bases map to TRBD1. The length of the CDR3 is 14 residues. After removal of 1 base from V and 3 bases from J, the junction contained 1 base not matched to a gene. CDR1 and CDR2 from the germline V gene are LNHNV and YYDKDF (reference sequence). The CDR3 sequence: CATSRVTGDTEAFF. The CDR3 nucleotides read TGTGCCACCAGCAGAGTGACAGGGGACACTGAAGCTTTCTTT.

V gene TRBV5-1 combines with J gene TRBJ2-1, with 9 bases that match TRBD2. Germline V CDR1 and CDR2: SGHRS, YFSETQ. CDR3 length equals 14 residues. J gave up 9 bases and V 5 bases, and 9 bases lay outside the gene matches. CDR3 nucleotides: TGCGCCAGCAGAATAGTAGCGGGAGCGCTTGAGCAGTTCTTC. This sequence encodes CASRIVAGALEQFF. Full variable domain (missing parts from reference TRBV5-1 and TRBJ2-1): KAGVTQTPRYLIKTRGQQVTLSCSPISGHRSVSWYQQTPGQGLQFLFEYFSETQRNKGNFPGRFSGRQFSNSRSEMNVSTLELGDSALYLCASRIVAGALEQFFGPGTRLTVL.

The CDR3 DNA reads TGTGCCACCAGCAGAGATCTGTGGACTAGGACCTACGAGCAGTACTTC. This encodes CATSRDLWTRTYEQYF. V and J are TRBV15 and TRBJ2-7, with TRBD2 matching 7 bases. The CDR3 extends over 16 amino acids. Germline CDR1 reads LNHNV; CDR2 reads YYDKDF (reference sequence). The trim removed 0 bases at V and 2 bases at J, leaving 7 bases unmatched.

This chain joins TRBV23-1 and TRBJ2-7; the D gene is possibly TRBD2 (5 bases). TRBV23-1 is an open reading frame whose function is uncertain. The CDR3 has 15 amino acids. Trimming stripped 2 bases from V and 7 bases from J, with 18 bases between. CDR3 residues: CASSQPDGFPGEQYF. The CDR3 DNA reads TGCGCCAGCAGTCAACCGGACGGATTCCCGGGGGAGCAGTACTTC.

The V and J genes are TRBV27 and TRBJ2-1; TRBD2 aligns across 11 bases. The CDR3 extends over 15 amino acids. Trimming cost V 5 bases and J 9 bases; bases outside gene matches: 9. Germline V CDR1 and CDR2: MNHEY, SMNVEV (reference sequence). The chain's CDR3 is CASSPWLAGGGEQFF. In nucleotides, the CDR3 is TGTGCCAGCAGTCCCTGGCTAGCGGGAGGCGGTGAGCAGTTCTTC.

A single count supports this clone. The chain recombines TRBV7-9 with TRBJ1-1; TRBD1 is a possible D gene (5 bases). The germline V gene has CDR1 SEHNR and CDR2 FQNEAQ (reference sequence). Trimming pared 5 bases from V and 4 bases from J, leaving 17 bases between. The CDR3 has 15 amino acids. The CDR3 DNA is TGTGCCAGCAGCGCCGTAACAAGGGGAGGCACTGAAGCTTTCTTT. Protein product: CASSAVTRGGTEAFF.

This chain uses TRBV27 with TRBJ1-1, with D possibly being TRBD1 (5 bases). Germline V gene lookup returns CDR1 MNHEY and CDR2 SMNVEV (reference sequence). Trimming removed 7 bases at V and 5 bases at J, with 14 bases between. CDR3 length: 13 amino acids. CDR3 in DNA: TGTGCCAGCAATGCCAGGGATCGGACTGAAGCTTTCTTT. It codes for CASNARDRTEAFF.

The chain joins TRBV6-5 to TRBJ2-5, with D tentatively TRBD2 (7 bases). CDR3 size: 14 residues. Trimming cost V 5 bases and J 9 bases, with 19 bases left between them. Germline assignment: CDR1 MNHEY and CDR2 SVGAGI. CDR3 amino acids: CASSALKGGWAQYF. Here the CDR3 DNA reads TGTGCCAGCAGTGCTCTCAAGGGGGGGTGGGCCCAGTACTTC.